Following are 13 T cell receptor beta chains from one sample sequenced in a study of blood T cell repertoires in COVID-19. Sequenced by immunoSEQ multiplex PCR; TCRdb stores in-frame clones only, minus some. The table includes hundreds of thousands of clones, approximately 85% detected once. Sequencing used PBMCs or T cells enriched from blood (not recorded which). Source of these receptors: a woman aged 45-60 years with acute COVID-19.

V is TRBV5-1 and J is TRBJ2-3; possibly TRBD1 for D (5 bases). From germline, CDR1 is SGHRS and CDR2 YFSETQ. The CDR3 is 15 residues long. Trimming pared 0 bases from V and 5 bases from J, leaving 13 bases between. This CDR3 is CASSLAGAGGDTQYF. DNA for the CDR3: TGCGCCAGCAGCTTGGCTGGGGCTGGTGGAGATACGCAGTATTTT.

This clone was counted a single time. V and J are TRBV27 and TRBJ1-5; tentatively, D is TRBD1 (5 bases). The CDR3 runs 17 residues. Trimming stripped 4 bases from V and 0 bases from J, with 16 bases between. Germline values: CDR1 MNHEY, CDR2 SMNVEV (reference sequence). CDR3 coding DNA: TGTGCCAGCAGTTCCAGAACCACAGGTTATAGCAATCAGCCCCAGCATTTT. Its translation: CASSSRTTGYSNQPQHF.

The rearrangement uses TRBV6-5 and TRBJ1-2; 7 bases align to TRBD1. The CDR3 extends over 12 amino acids. CDR1 and CDR2 (germline): MNHEY, SVGAGI. The V gene end was trimmed by 6 bases and the J gene end by 6 bases; junction bases not matched to a gene: 4. CDR3: CASSETGNGYTF. The CDR3 nucleotides read TGTGCCAGCAGCGAGACAGGGAATGGCTACACCTTC.

The CDR3 DNA is TGTGCCAGCAGCCTACAGGGCTTTGGCTACACCTTC. Residues: CASSLQGFGYTF. The chain couples TRBV12-3 or TRBV12-4 to TRBJ1-2; perhaps TRBD1 as D (6 bases). The V and J ends lost 6 bases and 7 bases respectively, with 12 bases between them. The CDR3 is 12 residues long.

The chain combines TRBV6-2 or TRBV6-3 with TRBJ2-5; D may be TRBD1 (6 bases). Trimming left V 4 bases short and J 4 bases short, with 19 bases between. This CDR3 spans 16 amino acids. CDR1 and CDR2 from the germline V gene are MNHEY and SVGEGT. The CDR3 here is CASSFLGTPRTETQYF. Written as DNA, the CDR3 is TGTGCCAGCAGTTTTTTAGGGACACCCCGAACAGAGACCCAGTACTTC.

The rearrangement joins TRBV5-1 to TRBJ2-7, with D possibly matching TRBD1 (6 bases). CDR1 and CDR2 (germline): SGHRS, YFSETQ. V was pared by 0 bases and J by 3 bases, with 19 bases between. CDR3 size: 17 residues. As DNA, the CDR3 is TGCGCCAGCAGCTTGGCCGGCAGGGGCCGATCTAACTACGAGCAGTACTTC. Translated: CASSLAGRGRSNYEQYF.

The sample holds one count of this clone. V gene TRBV12-3 or TRBV12-4 combines with J gene TRBJ1-5, with 8 positions matching TRBD1. CDR3 length: 13 residues. The trim removed 6 bases at V and 6 bases at J, leaving 4 bases unmatched. CDR3 residues: CASRQGEAQPQHF. The CDR3 DNA reads as TGTGCCAGCAGACAGGGGGAGGCTCAGCCCCAGCATTTT.

This chain joins TRBV6-7 and TRBJ2-3; D is perhaps TRBD1 (5 bases). TRBV6-7 is an ORF; its function is uncertain. CDR3 length: 15 amino acids. The germline V and J ends were trimmed by 7 bases and 2 bases, with 16 bases remaining between them. The CDR3 loop reads CASTDSCPDTDTQYF. Here the CDR3 DNA reads TGTGCCAGCACCGACAGCTGCCCAGACACAGATACGCAGTATTTT.

This clone was recorded a few times. The CDR3 region has the DNA TGTGCCAGCAGTCGACAGGGGAGCGACAATGAGCAGTTCTTC. Translating it yields CASSRQGSDNEQFF. The V call is TRBV6-5, the J call TRBJ2-1; TRBD1 matches at 8 bases. The germline gives CDR1 MNHEY, CDR2 SVGAGI. CDR3 length equals 14 residues. After removal of 5 bases from V and 5 bases from J, the junction contained 5 bases not matched to a gene.

The V gene is TRBV7-7, the J gene TRBJ2-1; D is ambiguous. V shed 5 bases and J shed 3 bases, with 8 bases lying between them. This CDR3 contains 13 residues. Germline CDR1 reads SSHAT; CDR2 reads FNYEAQ (reference sequence). The CDR3 loop reads CASSLKLYNEQFF. CDR3 nucleotide sequence: TGTGCCAGCAGCCTAAAACTCTACAATGAGCAGTTCTTC.

The CDR3 here is CASSLAGTGSHGYTF. CDR3 sequence (DNA): TGTGCCAGCAGCTTGGCCGGGACAGGGAGTCATGGCTACACCTTC. V usage is TRBV5-6 and J usage is TRBJ1-2; 9 bases are shared with TRBD1. CDR3 length equals 15 residues. Germline V gives CDR1 SGHDT, CDR2 YYEEEE. V shed 0 bases and J 6 bases; nucleotides not matched to a gene: 6.

The chain has TRBV21-1 and TRBJ2-3; TRBD2, the D gene given by the table, was not confirmed from the DNA. TRBV21-1 is tagged as a pseudogene. The CDR3 covers 16 residues. The CDR3 spells CASSKASACVWDTQYF. In DNA form, the CDR3 reads TGTGCCAGCAGCAAAGCGAGCGCATGTGTGTGGGATACGCAGTATTTT.

This clone occurred once. V is TRBV10-1 and J is TRBJ1-2; 8 nucleotides line up with TRBD1. The V gene end was trimmed by 2 bases and the J gene end by 8 bases; junction bases not matched to a gene: 7. The V gene's germline CDR1 is WNHNN and CDR2 SYGVQD (reference sequence). The CDR3 has 14 residues. The CDR3: CASSEDTTGGGYTF. CDR3 sequence (DNA): TGCGCCAGCAGTGAGGATACAACAGGGGGAGGCTACACCTTC.